The rows below give T cell receptor beta chains drawn from one sample of a study of blood T cell repertoires in COVID-19. Here immunoSEQ multiplex PCR was the method, and the copy in TCRdb shows in-frame clones only, minus some. The sample shows about 63,000 clones, 79% of them seen only once. The sample taken for sequencing was peripheral blood. All receptors derive from a human donor in a cohort sampled during active COVID-19. Each CDR3 is given with its conserved first and last residue. D genes are given only for firm matches. Size is stated for part of the rows, as once, few or many counts, or as a class when the clone is expanded.

J	D	V	size	DNA	CDR3
TRBJ2-1	TRBD2	TRBV27	-	TGTGCCAGCAGTCTCCAACTAGCGGGTTTGGCTGAGCAGTTCTTC	CASSLQLAGLAEQFF
TRBJ2-7	TRBD2	TRBV15	-	TGTGCCACCAGCAGAGGACAGACTAGCGGGGCGAGAGAGCAGTACTTC	CATSRGQTSGAREQYF
TRBJ1-5	-	TRBV23-1	-	TGCGCCAGCAGTCGTGCGGGCAATCAGCCCCAGCATTTT	CASSRAGNQPQHF
TRBJ2-2	TRBD1	TRBV7-3	-	TGTGCCAGCAGCTTCAGACAGGGAGCCGGGGAGCTGTTTTTT	CASSFRQGAGELFF
TRBJ1-1	TRBD1	TRBV28	-	TGTGCCAGCAGGCGACAGGGGGCAACTGAAGCTTTCTTT	CASRRQGATEAFF
TRBJ2-7	-	TRBV3-1/TRBV3-2	-	TGTGCCAGCAGTCCCAAAGCAACTAGGGCGGCCTACGAGCAGTACTTC	CASSPKATRAAYEQYF
TRBJ2-7	-	TRBV7-8	-	TGTGCCAGCAGCTTGAAAGAAGCCCTCTCCTACGAGCAGTACTTC	CASSLKEALSYEQYF
TRBJ2-1	TRBD2	TRBV5-6	few	TGTGCCAGCAGCCCTAGACCGACTAGCGGGAGGCGAAGTGAGCAGTTCTTC	CASSPRPTSGRRSEQFF
TRBJ2-2	-	TRBV7-2	-	TGTGCCAGCAGCTTAGCCCTTTCGAACACCGGGGAGCTGTTTTTT	CASSLALSNTGELFF
TRBJ1-4	-	TRBV2	-	TGTGCCAGCAAGGGGGGGGTCCGGGAGAATGAAAAACTGTTTTTT	CASKGGVRENEKLFF
TRBJ2-5	-	TRBV5-1	-	TGCGCCAGCAGCTTGATGCTGAATCCGGGGCAAGAGACCCAGTACTTC	CASSLMLNPGQETQYF
TRBJ1-1	-	TRBV7-9	once	TGTGCCAGCAGTCACTCCAGACAGAGAAACACTGAAGCTTTCTTT	CASSHSRQRNTEAFF
TRBJ2-3	-	TRBV5-5	-	TGTGCCAGCAGCTGGGGGGTCCAGAGCACAGATACGCAGTATTTT	CASSWGVQSTDTQYF
TRBJ2-3	TRBD2	TRBV14	-	TGTGCCAGCAGCCAAGATGGGACTAGCGGGACTAGCACAGATACGCAGTATTTT	CASSQDGTSGTSTDTQYF
TRBJ1-6	TRBD1	TRBV28	-	TGTGCCAGCAGTTTTCCCGCCGGGACAGGGGTATCACCCCTCCACTTT	CASSFPAGTGVSPLHF
TRBJ2-3	-	TRBV27	once	TGTGCCAGCAGTTCTCCCGCAAGGGGGGGTAGAAATACGCAGTATTTT	CASSSPARGGRNTQYF
TRBJ1-2	TRBD1	TRBV4-1	-	TGCGCCAGCAGCCACACTTACAGGGACAGGGTTGATGGCTACACCTTC	CASSHTYRDRVDGYTF
TRBJ2-2	TRBD1	TRBV7-3	few	TGTGCCAGCAGCTCCTCAGGGGGCAGGGGGGAGCTGTTTTTT	CASSSSGGRGELFF
TRBJ2-7	-	TRBV6-1	-	TGTGCCAGCAGTGAAGTTTACCTCGGGGTATTCTACGAGCAGTACTTC	CASSEVYLGVFYEQYF
TRBJ2-7	TRBD1	TRBV7-8	-	TGTGCCAGCAGCCCCAGGGGGGAGCAGTACTTC	CASSPRGEQYF
TRBJ1-1	TRBD1	TRBV19	-	TGTGCCAGTAGTACACAGGGGGTCGGGACTGAAGCTTTCTTT	CASSTQGVGTEAFF
TRBJ1-3	TRBD1	TRBV19	-	TGTGCCAGTAGTGCCTCACAGGGGGCAGCTGGAAACACCATATATTTT	CASSASQGAAGNTIYF
TRBJ2-2	-	TRBV5-6	-	TGTGCCAGCAGCTTCGAGCCGGGGACGAACACCGGGGAGCTGTTTTTT	CASSFEPGTNTGELFF
TRBJ2-1	TRBD2	TRBV3-1/TRBV3-2	-	TGTGCCAGCAGCCCGACTAGCGGGCGGGTCTATGAGCAGTTCTTC	CASSPTSGRVYEQFF
TRBJ2-1	TRBD2	TRBV10-1	-	TGCGCCAGCAGTGAACTAGCGGGAGGGGTCAATGAGCAGTTCTTC	CASSELAGGVNEQFF
TRBJ1-5	-	TRBV2	many	TGTGCCAGCAGTGAAACACGATCGAAAAATCAGCCCCAGCATTTT	CASSETRSKNQPQHF
TRBJ2-1	TRBD2	TRBV11-2	-	TGTGCCAGCAGCTTAGACGGGACTAGCGCCTACAATGAGCAGTTCTTC	CASSLDGTSAYNEQFF
TRBJ1-1	-	TRBV4-3	-	TGCGCCAGCAGCCAAGTCCCGCCCACGCCGGGTGAAGCTTTCTTT	CASSQVPPTPGEAFF
TRBJ2-1	-	TRBV6-5	once	TGTGCCAGCAGATTGACGGGAGTGTCCTACAATGAGCAGTTCTTC	CASRLTGVSYNEQFF
TRBJ2-1	-	TRBV23-1	-	TGCGCCAGCAGTCAAACGTCGGTTTCAGGGCCCCATGAGCAGTTCTTC	CASSQTSVSGPHEQFF
TRBJ2-1	TRBD1	TRBV3-1/TRBV3-2	-	TGTGCCAGCAGCCAAGAAACCAGGGGGAATGAGCAGTTCTTC	CASSQETRGNEQFF
TRBJ2-7	TRBD2	TRBV11-3	-	TGTGCCAGCAGCTTAAGACTAGCGGGAGGCGAGCAGTACTTC	CASSLRLAGGEQYF
TRBJ2-1	-	TRBV30	once	TGTGCCTGGAGTCCCAATATAGGGACTGTGCAGTTCTTC	CAWSPNIGTVQFF
TRBJ1-1	TRBD1	TRBV18	few	TGTGCCAGCTCACCAGACAGGGGCCACACTGAAGCTTTCTTT	CASSPDRGHTEAFF
TRBJ1-1	-	TRBV4-3	-	TGCGCCAGCAGCCTCGGGGGGTGGAACACTGAAGCTTTCTTT	CASSLGGWNTEAFF
TRBJ2-7	-	TRBV6-5	few	TGTGCCAGCACCCGAGGACTATGGGGCGAGCAGTACTTC	CASTRGLWGEQYF
TRBJ2-3	-	TRBV4-1	-	TGCGCCAGCAGCCACGGGGGGCAGGAAGATACGCAGTATTTT	CASSHGGQEDTQYF
TRBJ1-5	TRBD1	TRBV28	-	TGTGCCAGCAGTCTCGACAGGGGGCGGACGCAGCCCCAGCATTTT	CASSLDRGRTQPQHF
TRBJ2-7	-	TRBV5-6	-	TGTGCCAGCAGCTTGTTACAGGGTGGCGAGCAGTACTTC	CASSLLQGGEQYF
TRBJ2-5	-	TRBV9	-	TGTGCCAGCAACGTAGAAATCCCAGGGAGGAGACAAGAGACCCAGTACTTC	CASNVEIPGRRQETQYF
TRBJ1-2	-	TRBV15	once	TGTGCCACCAGCAGTCGCGGTTTCGGCTACACCTTC	CATSSRGFGYTF
TRBJ1-2	TRBD1	TRBV18	-	TGTGCCAGCTCACCCCTCGATACCGGGACAGGGAATGGCTACACCTTC	CASSPLDTGTGNGYTF
TRBJ2-1	TRBD2	TRBV2	-	TGTGCCAGCAGTGATTTTGGCGGGAGTTCCTACAATGAGCAGTTCTTC	CASSDFGGSSYNEQFF
TRBJ2-1	-	TRBV9	-	TGTGCCAGCAGCGTTAGCGCAAGCTCCTACAATGAGCAGTTCTTC	CASSVSASSYNEQFF
TRBJ1-4	-	TRBV19	-	TGTGCCAGTAGAAACAGGAATAATGAAAAACTGTTTTTT	CASRNRNNEKLFF
TRBJ2-1	-	TRBV6-2/TRBV6-3	-	TGTGCCAGCAGCCGACCGGGTTTTTTGGAGCAGTTCTTC	CASSRPGFLEQFF
TRBJ2-7	TRBD2	TRBV2	once	TGTGCCAGCAAGGGGACTAGCGGGCCTCCAAGGCAGTACTTC	CASKGTSGPPRQYF
TRBJ1-2	-	TRBV5-1	many	TGCGCCAGCAGCCCAATTGGCAGGGCCTCGGAAGGCTACACCTTC	CASSPIGRASEGYTF
TRBJ1-1	-	TRBV6-2/TRBV6-3	-	TGTGCCAGCAGCCCGTTTTTGTCTCACAGGAACACTGAAGCTTTCTTT	CASSPFLSHRNTEAFF
TRBJ2-3	TRBD2	TRBV3-1/TRBV3-2	-	TGTGCCAGCAGTCGGGGACTAGCGGAGGATACGCAGTATTTT	CASSRGLAEDTQYF
TRBJ1-1	-	TRBV7-3	few	TGTGCCAGCAGCGTTGGCAGTTCAAACACTGAAGCTTTCTTT	CASSVGSSNTEAFF
TRBJ2-3	TRBD2	TRBV27	-	TGTGCCAGCAGTCCCCGGGCTAGCGGGAGTATAGATACGCAGTATTTT	CASSPRASGSIDTQYF
TRBJ2-3	-	TRBV4-1	-	TGCGCCAGCAGCCAAGAAAGTATACTAGCATTTCCAGATACGCAGTATTTT	CASSQESILAFPDTQYF
TRBJ2-2	TRBD2	TRBV5-1	few	TGCGCCAGCAGCTTTCCTAGCGGGGAGAACACCGGGGAGCTGTTTTTT	CASSFPSGENTGELFF